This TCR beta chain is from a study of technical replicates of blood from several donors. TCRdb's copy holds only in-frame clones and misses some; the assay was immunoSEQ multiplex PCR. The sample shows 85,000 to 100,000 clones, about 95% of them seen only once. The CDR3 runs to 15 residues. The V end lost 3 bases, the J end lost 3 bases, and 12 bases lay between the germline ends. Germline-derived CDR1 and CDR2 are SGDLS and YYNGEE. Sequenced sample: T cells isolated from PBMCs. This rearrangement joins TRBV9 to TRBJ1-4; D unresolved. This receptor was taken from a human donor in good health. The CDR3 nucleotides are TGTGCCAGCAGCGCCGAACTGAGGCCTAATGAAAAACTGTTTTTT. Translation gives CASSAELRPNEKLFF.